This T cell receptor (beta chain) is drawn from a study of cytomegalovirus exposure and HLA in healthy donors. Findings and limits, study-wide: CMV serostatus alone was available as immune exposure information. Among CMV-associated TCR beta chains, most appeared HLA-restricted in a later analysis.

Per the germline V gene, CDR1 is SNHLY and CDR2 is FYNNEI. The CDR3 extends over 15 amino acids. Unmatched junction bases numbered 8, after V lost 7 bases and J lost 0 bases. Both 60 Vbeta primers and 13 Jbeta primers went into the PCR. The repertoire was sequenced with immunoSEQ multiplex PCR; TCRdb's copy has only in-frame clones and lacks some. The sample has 250,000 to 350,000 clones; 75% to 90% are singletons. Only one count was recorded for this clone. Its antigen is unidentified. Specimen: PBMCs. The clonotype originates from a man aged 40-49 years in good health and CMV-seropositive. This chain connects TRBV2 to TRBJ2-7, with 8 bases aligning to TRBD2. Here the CDR3 reads CASTFGAGGSYEQYF. The CDR3 DNA is TGTGCCAGCACCTTCGGGGCGGGGGGCTCCTACGAGCAGTACTTC.